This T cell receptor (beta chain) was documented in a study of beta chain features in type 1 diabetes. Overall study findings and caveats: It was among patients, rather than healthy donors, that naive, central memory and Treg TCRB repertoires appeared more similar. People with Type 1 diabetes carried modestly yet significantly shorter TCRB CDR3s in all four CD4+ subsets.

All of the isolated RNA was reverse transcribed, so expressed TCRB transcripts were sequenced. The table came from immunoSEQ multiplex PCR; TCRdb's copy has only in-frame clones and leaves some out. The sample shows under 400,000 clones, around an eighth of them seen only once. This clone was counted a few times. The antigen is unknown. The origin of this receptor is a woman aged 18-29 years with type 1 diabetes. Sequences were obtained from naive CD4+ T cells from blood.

In nucleotides, the CDR3 is TGTGCCAGCGATCCCGGGACAGAGAAAGAGGGCTACACCTTC. Its translation: CASDPGTEKEGYTF. The chain is built from TRBV18 and TRBJ1-2, with TRBD1 identical over 7 bases. CDR3 length: 14 residues. V trimming: 8 bases; J trimming: 8 bases; junction bases outside the gene matches: 14. Germline loops: CDR1 KGHSH, CDR2 LQKENI. The full variable domain, with the rest looked up from reference TRBV18 and TRBJ1-2, is NAGVMQNPRHLVRRRGQEARLRCSPMKGHSHVYWYRQLPEEGLKFMVYLQKENIIDESGMPKERFSAEFPKEGPSILRIQQVVRGDSAAYFCASDPGTEKEGYTFGSGTRLTVV.